Given below is one T cell receptor beta chain in context. Its specificity is unknown. Germline CDR1 and CDR2: MNHEY and SMNVEV (reference sequence). This CDR3 has 13 amino acids. The ends were cut back, 7 bases at V and 9 bases at J, with 16 bases in the middle. The data were taken from a study of shared clonotypes between healthy human individuals. General study findings and limits: Clonotype sharing among the donors was expected to vary with sequencing depth.

The naive CD8 fraction comprised CD45RO-negative cells positively selected for CCR7 and excluded terminally differentiated effector memory CD45RA+ cells. Methods used by the authors: ImmunoSEQ only sent back junction sequences with no quality scores, so filtering was done differently. Measured with immunoSEQ multiplex PCR; TCRdb has only the in-frame clones, and not every one. V, J and clone size are taken as reported in that table, and D and trimming were inferred from the DNA itself. Of approximately 2,000,000 clones in the sample, about 94% were seen once. The rearrangement uses TRBV27 and TRBJ2-1; TRBD2 is a possible D gene (6 bases). This TCR came from a man between 18 and 29 years old in good health. Some clones in this sample may be carry-over from other donors' samples. Sample: naive CD8+ T cells from PBMCs. The CDR3 coding sequence is TGTGCCAGCAACCAAATGGCCGGGAGTGAGCAGTTCTTC. Translated, it gives CASNQMAGSEQFF.